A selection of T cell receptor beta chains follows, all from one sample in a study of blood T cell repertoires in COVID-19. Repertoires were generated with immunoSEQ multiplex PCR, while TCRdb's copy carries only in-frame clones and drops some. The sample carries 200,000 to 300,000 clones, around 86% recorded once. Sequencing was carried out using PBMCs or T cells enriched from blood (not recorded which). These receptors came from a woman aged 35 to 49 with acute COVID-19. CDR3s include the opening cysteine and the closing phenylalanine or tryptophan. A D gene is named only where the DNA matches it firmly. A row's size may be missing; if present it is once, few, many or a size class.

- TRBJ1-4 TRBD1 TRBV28 TGTGCCAGCAGGGGACAGGGGATTACAACTAATGAAAAACTGTTTTTT CASRGQGITTNEKLFF
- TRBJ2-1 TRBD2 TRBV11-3 TGTGCCAGCAGCGTACTCTCCGGGACTAGCTACAATGAGCAGTTCTTC CASSVLSGTSYNEQFF
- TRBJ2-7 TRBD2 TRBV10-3 TGTGCCATCAGGGGGACTAGCTACGAGCAGTACTTC CAIRGTSYEQYF
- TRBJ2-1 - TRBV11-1 TGTGCCAGCAGCTCAGTTCGCGGCTTTTTTTCCAATGAGCAGTTCTTC CASSSVRGFFSNEQFF
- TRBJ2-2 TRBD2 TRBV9 TGTGCCAGCAGCGTAGCTAGCGGGGCGAACACCGGGGAGCTGTTTTTT CASSVASGANTGELFF
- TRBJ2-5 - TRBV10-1 TGCGCCAGCAGTAATGGACAGGGAGGGACGGAGACCCAGTACTTC CASSNGQGGTETQYF
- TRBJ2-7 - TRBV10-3 TGTGCCATCAGTGGTATTAGCGGAGCCTACGAGCAGTACTTC CAISGISGAYEQYF
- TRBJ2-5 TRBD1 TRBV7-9 TGTGCCAGCAGCTCACGACAGGGGGCTTCAGAGACCCAGTACTTC CASSSRQGASETQYF
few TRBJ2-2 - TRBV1 TGCACCAGCAGCCATCTCGACCGGGACTATGCGGGCGGGGAGCTGTTTTTT CTSSHLDRDYAGGELFF
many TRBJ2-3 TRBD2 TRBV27 TGTGCCAGCAGTTTACTAGCGGGAGGGGATTCCAGGGCAGATACGCAGTATTTT CASSLLAGGDSRADTQYF
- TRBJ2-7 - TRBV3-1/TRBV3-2 TGTGCCAGCAGCCAAGATTACAGCTCCTACGAGCAGTACTTC CASSQDYSSYEQYF
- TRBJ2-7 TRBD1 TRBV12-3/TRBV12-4 TGTGCCAGCAAAGGGACAGGGGGCGAAACCCAGTACTTC CASKGTGGETQYF
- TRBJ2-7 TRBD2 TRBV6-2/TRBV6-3 TGTGCCAGCAGTTACTCAAGGGGACTAGCGGGAGTTTCGTACGAGCAGTACTTC CASSYSRGLAGVSYEQYF
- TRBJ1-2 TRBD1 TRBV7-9 TGTGCCAGCAGACCACCCGGGACAGCTATGGGCTACACCTTC CASRPPGTAMGYTF
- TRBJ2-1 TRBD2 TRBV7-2 TGTGCCAGCAGCCGCCTAGGAGGGACTAGCCTTTACAATGAGCAGTTCTTC CASSRLGGTSLYNEQFF
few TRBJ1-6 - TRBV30 TGTGCCTGGACTAATGATCGGACCGGGAGTTCACCCCTCCACTTT CAWTNDRTGSSPLHF
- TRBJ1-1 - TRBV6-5 TGTGCCAGCAGTTACTCGGTCAGGGGGAACACTGAAGCTTTCTTT CASSYSVRGNTEAFF
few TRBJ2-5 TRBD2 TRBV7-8 TGTGCCAGCAGCTTAGTTACGGGAGGCCAAGAGACCCAGTACTTC CASSLVTGGQETQYF
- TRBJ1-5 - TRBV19 TGTGCCAGTAGTATTTGGCAGGGGCAAGTTCAGCCCCAGCATTTT CASSIWQGQVQPQHF
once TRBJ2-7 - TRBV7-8 TGTGCCAGCAGCTTGGCGGGTGAAACCTACGAGCAGTACTTC CASSLAGETYEQYF
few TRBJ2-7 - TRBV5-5 TGTGCCAGCAGCTTCCCGGGAGAGGGGTACGAGCAGTACTTC CASSFPGEGYEQYF
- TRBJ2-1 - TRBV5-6 TGTGCCAGCAGCTCAGGACTCCCAAATGAGCAGTTCTTC CASSSGLPNEQFF
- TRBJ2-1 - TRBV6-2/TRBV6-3 TGTGCCAGCAGTTACACGCTAAAAAACAATGAGCAGTTCTTC CASSYTLKNNEQFF
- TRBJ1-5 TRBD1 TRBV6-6 TGTGCCAGCAGCCTGGGACAGGGAAGTAATCAGCCCCAGCATTTT CASSLGQGSNQPQHF
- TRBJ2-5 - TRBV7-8 TGTGCCAGCAGGGGTTTGCGGGACCAAGAGACCCAGTACTTC CASRGLRDQETQYF
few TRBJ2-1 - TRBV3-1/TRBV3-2 TGTGCCAGCAGCCAAGACAGCTCCTACAATGAGCAGTTCTTC CASSQDSSYNEQFF
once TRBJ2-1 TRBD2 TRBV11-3 TGTGCCAGCAGCTTAGGACTAGCGACCAATGAGCAGTTCTTC CASSLGLATNEQFF
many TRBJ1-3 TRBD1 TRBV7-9 TGTGCCAGCAGCTCCCCCGGACAGGGGCTCTCTGGAAACACCATATATTTT CASSSPGQGLSGNTIYF
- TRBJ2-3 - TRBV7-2 TGTGCCAGCAGCCAGGACTCGATGTTTACAGATACGCAGTATTTT CASSQDSMFTDTQYF
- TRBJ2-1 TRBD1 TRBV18 TGTGCCAGCTCACAAAGACAGGGCGCCTACAATGAGCAGTTCTTC CASSQRQGAYNEQFF
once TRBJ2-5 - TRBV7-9 TGTGCCAGCAGTCCTTTGGGCCAGGAGGGAGAGACCCAGTACTTC CASSPLGQEGETQYF
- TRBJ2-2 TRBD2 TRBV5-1 TGCGCCAGCAGCTTTCCGACTAGCGGGAAGGAGCTGTTTTTT CASSFPTSGKELFF
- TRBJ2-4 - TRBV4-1 TGCGCCAGCAGCCACCCTGGGGGGTTAGCCAAAAACATTCAGTACTTC CASSHPGGLAKNIQYF
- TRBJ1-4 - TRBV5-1 TGCGCCAGCAGCTTGGAGGGGCGAGAAGAAAAACTGTTTTTT CASSLEGREEKLFF
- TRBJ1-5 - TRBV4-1 TGCGCCAGCAGCCAAATCTCTTGGGGGCTTGGTAATCAGCCCCAGCATTTT CASSQISWGLGNQPQHF
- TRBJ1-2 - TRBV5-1 TGCGCCAGCAGCTTGGACAGGGCTGAGAATGGCTACACCTTC CASSLDRAENGYTF
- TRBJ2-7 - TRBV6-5 TGTGCCAGCAGTCCCCGGGGCAGGGGATCCGAGCAGTACTTC CASSPRGRGSEQYF
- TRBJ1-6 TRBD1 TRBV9 TGTGCCAGCGGCGAGGGACAGGGCGTTTCACCCCTCCACTTT CASGEGQGVSPLHF
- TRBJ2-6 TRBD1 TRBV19 TGTGCCAGTAGTCCGACAGGGCACGGGGCCAACGTCCTGACTTTC CASSPTGHGANVLTF
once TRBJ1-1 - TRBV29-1 TGCAGCGTAGCATCAGGATTCAGGACTGAAGCTTTCTTT CSVASGFRTEAFF
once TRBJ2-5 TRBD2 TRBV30 TGTGCCTGGATGGTCTCTAGCGGCCCTTTTGAGACCCAGTACTTC CAWMVSSGPFETQYF
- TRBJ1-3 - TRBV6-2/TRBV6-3 TGTGCCAGCAGTCAGATCTCTGGAAACACCATATATTTT CASSQISGNTIYF
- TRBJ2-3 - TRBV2 TGTGCCAGCAGTCTAGGTCCGGGCACAGATACGCAGTATTTT CASSLGPGTDTQYF
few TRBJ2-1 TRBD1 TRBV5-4 TGTGCCAGCAGCTTGTTTGGGACAGGCTCCTACAATGAGCAGTTCTTC CASSLFGTGSYNEQFF
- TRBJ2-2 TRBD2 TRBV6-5 TGTGCCAGCAGATTGACTAGCGGCCACACCGGGGAGCTGTTTTTT CASRLTSGHTGELFF
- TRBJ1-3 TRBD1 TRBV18 TGTGCCAGCTCACCACGGACAGGGGGTGAAAACACCATATATTTT CASSPRTGGENTIYF
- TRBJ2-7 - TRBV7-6 TGTGCCAGCAGCTCCAATCACGACAGCTTCCTTACCTACGAGCAGTACTTC CASSSNHDSFLTYEQYF
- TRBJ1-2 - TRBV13 TGTGCCAGCAGCAATTACACAGGGAACTATGGCTACACCTTC CASSNYTGNYGYTF
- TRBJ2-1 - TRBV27 TGTGCCGTCGGCTCCTACAATGAGCAGTTCTTC CAVGSYNEQFF
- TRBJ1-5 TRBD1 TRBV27 TGTGCCAGCAGTTTTGAGGGGGCGGGCAATCAGCCCCAGCATTTT CASSFEGAGNQPQHF
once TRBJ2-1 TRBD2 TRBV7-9 TGTGCCAGCAGCCCCAATCGTCTAGCGGGAACTTCCAATGAGCAGTTCTTC CASSPNRLAGTSNEQFF
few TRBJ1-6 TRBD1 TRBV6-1 TGTGCCAGCAGTGACCGGACAGGCAATTCACCCCTCCACTTT CASSDRTGNSPLHF
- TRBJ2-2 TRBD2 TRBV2 TGTGCCAGCAGCTTTAGCGGGAGGGATGACACCGGGGAGCTGTTTTTT CASSFSGRDDTGELFF
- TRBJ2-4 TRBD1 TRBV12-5 TGTGCTAGTGGTTTGGCTGGGCAGGGGGTTTTTCAGTACTTC CASGLAGQGVFQYF
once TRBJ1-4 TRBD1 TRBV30 TGTGCCTGGAGTTCAGACAGGGGAGGACTCCGGGAAAAACTGTTTTTT CAWSSDRGGLREKLFF